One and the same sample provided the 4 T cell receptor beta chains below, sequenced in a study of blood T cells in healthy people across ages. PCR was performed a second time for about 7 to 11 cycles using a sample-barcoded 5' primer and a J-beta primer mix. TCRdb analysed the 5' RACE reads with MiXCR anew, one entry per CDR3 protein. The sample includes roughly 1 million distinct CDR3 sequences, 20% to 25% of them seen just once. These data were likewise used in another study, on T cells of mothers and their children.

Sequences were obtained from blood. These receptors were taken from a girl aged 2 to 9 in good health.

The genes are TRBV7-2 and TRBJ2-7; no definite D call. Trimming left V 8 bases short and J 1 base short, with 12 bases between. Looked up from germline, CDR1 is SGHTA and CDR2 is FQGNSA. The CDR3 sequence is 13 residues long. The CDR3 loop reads CASSPAISYEQYF. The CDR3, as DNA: TGTGCCAGCTCTCCGGCTATTTCCTACGAGCAGTACTTC. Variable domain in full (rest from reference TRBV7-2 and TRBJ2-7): GAGVSQSPSNKVTEKGKDVELRCDPISGHTALYWYRQSLGQGLEFLIYFQGNSAPDKSGLPSDRFSAERTGGSVSTLTIQRTQQEDSAVYLCASSPAISYEQYFGPGTRLTVT.

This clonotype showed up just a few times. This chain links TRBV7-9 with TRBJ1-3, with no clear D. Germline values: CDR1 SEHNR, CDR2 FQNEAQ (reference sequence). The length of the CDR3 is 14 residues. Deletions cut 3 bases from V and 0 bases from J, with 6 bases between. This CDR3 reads CASSLSPSGNTIYF. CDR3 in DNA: TGTGCCAGCAGCTTGTCGCCCTCTGGAAACACCATATATTTT.

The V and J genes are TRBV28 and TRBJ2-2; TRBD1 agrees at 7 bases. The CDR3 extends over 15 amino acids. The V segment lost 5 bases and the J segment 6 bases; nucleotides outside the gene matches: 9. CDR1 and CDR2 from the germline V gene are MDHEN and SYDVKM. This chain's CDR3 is CASSPTGEPSGELFF. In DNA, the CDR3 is TGTGCCAGCAGTCCCACAGGGGAGCCTTCCGGGGAGCTGTTTTTT.

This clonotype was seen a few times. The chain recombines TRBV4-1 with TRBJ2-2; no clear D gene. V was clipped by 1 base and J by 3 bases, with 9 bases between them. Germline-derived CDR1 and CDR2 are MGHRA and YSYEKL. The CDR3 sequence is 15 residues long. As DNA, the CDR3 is TGCGCCAGCAGCCAAGGGCTTCCGGACACCGGGGAGCTGTTTTTT. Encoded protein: CASSQGLPDTGELFF.